A selection of T cell receptor beta chains follows, all from one sample in a study of chemoradiotherapy in HPV16-positive cancers. Generated by immunoSEQ multiplex PCR, the TCRdb table keeps only in-frame clones and is missing some. This table holds roughly 30,000 clones, approximately 92% found once. The sequences come from blood, collected from a patient who underwent chemoradiotherapy. The receptors derive from a human donor with HPV-associated anogenital cancer. The CDR3 runs from the conserved cysteine through the conserved F or W. Each record gives: V gene, clone size, D gene, J gene, CDR3 protein, CDR3 DNA. D genes are given only for firm matches. Clone size is stated in some rows and not others, as once, few, many or a class when expanded.

>TRBV7-9|-|-|TRBJ2-7
CASRSDSSYEQYF
TGTGCCAGCAGATCGGACAGCTCCTACGAGCAGTACTTC
>TRBV4-1|-|TRBD2|TRBJ2-3
CASSQVGTSGHTDTQYF
TGCGCCAGCAGCCAAGTGGGGACTAGCGGACACACAGATACGCAGTATTTT
>TRBV6-1|-|-|TRBJ2-7
CASNKAETYEQYF
TGTGCCAGCAATAAGGCAGAAACCTACGAGCAGTACTTC
>TRBV28|-|-|TRBJ1-2
CASSSPKGGYGYTF
TGTGCCAGCAGTTCACCAAAGGGGGGGTATGGCTACACCTTC
>TRBV2|-|-|TRBJ1-5
CASSPRDNQPQHF
TGTGCCAGCAGTCCCAGGGACAATCAGCCCCAGCATTTT
>TRBV15|-|TRBD1|TRBJ2-7
CATSRAPQTGFEQYF
TGTGCCACCAGCAGAGCCCCCCAGACAGGGTTCGAGCAGTACTTC
>TRBV7-9|-|-|TRBJ2-3
CASSSALTRTDTQYF
TGTGCCAGCAGCTCAGCTCTTACCCGCACAGATACGCAGTATTTT
>TRBV5-4|-|TRBD1|TRBJ1-3
CASSLRTGTNTIYF
TGTGCCAGCAGCTTAAGGACAGGAACGAACACCATATATTTT
>TRBV5-5|-|-|TRBJ2-5
CASSPDGGQETQYF
TGTGCCAGCAGCCCCGACGGAGGCCAAGAGACCCAGTACTTC
>TRBV5-5|once|-|TRBJ2-1
CASSLLNPGAGEQFF
TGTGCCAGCAGCTTGCTTAACCCGGGGGCGGGTGAGCAGTTCTTC
>TRBV20-1|once|-|TRBJ2-4
CSARDKNIQYF
TGCAGTGCTAGAGACAAAAACATTCAGTACTTC
>TRBV5-6|-|TRBD1|TRBJ1-1
CASSLTGGQAFF
TGTGCCAGCAGCTTGACAGGGGGTCAAGCTTTCTTT
>TRBV5-8|-|-|TRBJ1-1
CASTWLENTEAFF
TGTGCCAGCACCTGGCTAGAGAACACTGAAGCTTTCTTT
>TRBV9|-|-|TRBJ2-3
CASSVEVATQYF
TGTGCCAGCAGCGTAGAGGTAGCTACGCAGTATTTT
>TRBV29-1|-|-|TRBJ1-2
CSVDRLGSNYGYTF
TGCAGCGTTGACCGTTTGGGGTCTAACTATGGCTACACCTTC
>TRBV11-2|-|-|TRBJ1-1
CASSFLGARAFF
TGTGCCAGCAGCTTTTTAGGGGCGAGAGCTTTCTTT
>TRBV5-1|-|-|TRBJ2-1
CASSSRGELMNEQFF
TGCGCCAGCAGCTCCCGTGGCGAGCTGATGAATGAGCAGTTCTTC
>TRBV5-4|-|-|TRBJ2-3
CASSSSVNTDTQYF
TGTGCCAGCAGCTCTAGCGTAAATACAGATACGCAGTATTTT
>TRBV30|-|-|TRBJ2-7
CAWTSAPSYEQYF
TGTGCCTGGACCTCGGCGCCCTCCTACGAGCAGTACTTC
>TRBV18|-|TRBD1|TRBJ2-2
CASLWTGNTGELFF
TGTGCCAGCTTATGGACAGGGAACACCGGGGAGCTGTTTTTT
>TRBV5-5|-|TRBD2|TRBJ2-1
CASTSPSGGATEQFF
TGTGCCAGCACATCACCTAGCGGGGGGGCCACTGAGCAGTTCTTC
>TRBV27|-|-|TRBJ2-5
CATSARLYETQYF
TGTGCCACCTCGGCGAGGTTGTACGAGACCCAGTACTTC
>TRBV27|once|TRBD1|TRBJ1-2
CASGNRQGVPYGYTF
TGTGCCAGCGGGAACCGACAGGGGGTTCCCTATGGCTACACCTTC
>TRBV30|-|-|TRBJ2-7
CAWSPGTSYEQYF
TGTGCCTGGAGCCCCGGGACCTCCTACGAGCAGTACTTC
>TRBV4-2|-|TRBD2|TRBJ2-1
CASSPQGAGGYNEQFF
TGTGCCAGCAGCCCTCAGGGAGCGGGGGGGTACAATGAGCAGTTCTTC
>TRBV7-2|-|-|TRBJ2-3
CASSQTSSTDTQYF
TGTGCCAGCAGCCAGACGTCTAGCACAGATACGCAGTATTTT
>TRBV18|-|TRBD1|TRBJ1-4
CASSSYGTGLKGGGEKLFF
TGTGCCAGCTCATCCTACGGGACAGGCCTTAAAGGTGGGGGTGAAAAACTGTTTTTT
>TRBV5-6|-|-|TRBJ1-2
CASSLRGWRYGYTF
TGTGCCAGCAGCTTAAGGGGGTGGAGGTATGGCTACACCTTC
>TRBV19|-|-|TRBJ1-2
CASSSGDKQPIYGYTF
TGTGCCAGTAGTTCTGGGGACAAGCAACCGATCTATGGCTACACCTTC
>TRBV5-6|-|-|TRBJ2-6
CASSPRRGFFWANVLTF
TGTGCCAGCAGCCCTAGAAGGGGGTTCTTCTGGGCCAACGTCCTGACTTTC
>TRBV11-2|-|-|TRBJ2-1
CASSLAGTYHNEQFF
TGTGCCAGCAGCTTAGCAGGGACATACCACAATGAGCAGTTCTTC
>TRBV7-9|-|TRBD2|TRBJ2-1
CASTTAGASRNEQFF
TGTGCCAGCACTACAGCGGGGGCCTCGCGGAATGAGCAGTTCTTC
>TRBV7-2|-|-|TRBJ2-5
CASSFPHAVDQETQYF
TGTGCCAGCAGCTTTCCCCACGCGGTGGATCAAGAGACCCAGTACTTC
>TRBV5-1|-|-|TRBJ1-1
CASSRRGTYTEAFF
TGCGCCAGCAGCCGCCGAGGGACCTACACTGAAGCTTTCTTT
>TRBV4-2|once|TRBD2|TRBJ2-1
CASSPVSGGLAGGNNEQFF
TGTGCCAGCAGCCCCGTTAGCGGGGGGCTGGCAGGAGGGAACAATGAGCAGTTCTTC
>TRBV20-1|-|-|TRBJ1-1
CSAEDSPGAFF
TGCAGTGCCGAGGACAGCCCCGGAGCTTTCTTT
>TRBV11-3|-|-|TRBJ2-1
CASSPEAAGRNEQFF
TGTGCCAGCAGCCCCGAAGCGGCAGGGAGAAATGAGCAGTTCTTC
>TRBV5-4|-|TRBD1|TRBJ1-5
CASSHRGELGNQPQHF
TGTGCCAGCAGCCACAGGGGGGAACTCGGAAATCAGCCCCAGCATTTT
>TRBV27|-|TRBD2|TRBJ2-3
CASSRTSGRDTQYF
TGTGCCAGCTCACGGACTAGCGGAAGAGATACGCAGTATTTT
>TRBV7-8|-|TRBD1|TRBJ2-7
CASSPGQGKTYEQYF
TGTGCCAGCAGCCCCGGACAGGGTAAAACCTACGAGCAGTACTTC
>TRBV2|-|TRBD2|TRBJ2-3
CASSGIAGATDTQYF
TGTGCCAGCAGCGGAATAGCGGGGGCCACAGATACGCAGTATTTT
>TRBV27|-|-|TRBJ2-1
CASSFRRGDNEQFF
TGTGCCAGCAGTTTTAGGAGGGGAGACAATGAGCAGTTCTTC
>TRBV6-6|-|-|TRBJ1-4
CASSYQGKSNEKLFF
TGTGCCAGCAGTTACCAGGGAAAATCTAATGAAAAACTGTTTTTT
>TRBV5-1|-|TRBD1|TRBJ1-2
CASSLETGGAYGYTF
TGCGCCAGCAGCTTGGAAACAGGGGGCGCGTATGGCTACACCTTC
>TRBV13|-|TRBD1|TRBJ2-5
CASSLGRQGGETQYF
TGTGCCAGCAGCTTAGGACGACAGGGTGGAGAGACCCAGTACTTC
>TRBV6-6|-|-|TRBJ2-5
CASSSQAGQMETQYF
TGTGCCAGCAGTTCCCAAGCTGGACAAATGGAGACCCAGTACTTC
>TRBV7-6|-|-|TRBJ2-6
CAAEDSASLGANVLTF
TGTGCGGCCGAGGACAGTGCCTCTCTGGGGGCCAACGTCCTGACTTTC
>TRBV5-6|-|-|TRBJ1-2
CASSGGRFYGYTF
TGTGCCAGCAGCGGCGGGAGATTCTATGGCTACACCTTC
>TRBV5-1|-|TRBD1|TRBJ1-1
CASSLQGATEAFF
TGCGCCAGCAGCTTACAGGGGGCCACTGAAGCTTTCTTT
>TRBV9|-|-|TRBJ1-1
CASSPFPNTEAFF
TGTGCCAGCAGCCCCTTCCCGAACACTGAAGCTTTCTTT
>TRBV5-6|-|-|TRBJ1-2
CASSFRGGSYGYTF
TGTGCCAGCAGCTTCCGGGGGGGTTCCTATGGCTACACCTTC
>TRBV4-2|-|-|TRBJ1-5
CASSQRTLNQPQHF
TGTGCCAGCAGCCAAAGGACACTAAATCAGCCCCAGCATTTT
>TRBV2|-|-|TRBJ1-1
CASTRAENTEAFF
TGTGCCAGCACGCGGGCAGAGAACACTGAAGCTTTCTTT
>TRBV4-3|once|-|TRBJ1-6
CASSQANGPPLHF
TGCGCCAGCAGCCAAGCAAATGGTCCACCCCTCCACTTT
>TRBV29-1|-|TRBD2|TRBJ2-7
CSVEGGTSGGNSYEQYF
TGCAGCGTTGAAGGTGGGACTAGCGGGGGGAATTCCTACGAGCAGTACTTC
>TRBV5-4|-|-|TRBJ1-4
CASSPRWGDEKLFF
TGTGCCAGCAGCCCACGTTGGGGGGATGAAAAACTGTTTTTT
>TRBV5-1|once|-|TRBJ2-2
CASMGTTNTGELFF
TGCGCCAGCATGGGGACAACAAACACCGGGGAGCTGTTTTTT
>TRBV5-6|-|TRBD1|TRBJ1-2
CASSLGQGILYGYTF
TGTGCCAGCAGCTTAGGACAGGGTATCCTCTATGGCTACACCTTC
>TRBV19|-|-|TRBJ2-7
CASEGESYEQYF
TGTGCCAGTGAGGGGGAATCCTACGAGCAGTACTTC